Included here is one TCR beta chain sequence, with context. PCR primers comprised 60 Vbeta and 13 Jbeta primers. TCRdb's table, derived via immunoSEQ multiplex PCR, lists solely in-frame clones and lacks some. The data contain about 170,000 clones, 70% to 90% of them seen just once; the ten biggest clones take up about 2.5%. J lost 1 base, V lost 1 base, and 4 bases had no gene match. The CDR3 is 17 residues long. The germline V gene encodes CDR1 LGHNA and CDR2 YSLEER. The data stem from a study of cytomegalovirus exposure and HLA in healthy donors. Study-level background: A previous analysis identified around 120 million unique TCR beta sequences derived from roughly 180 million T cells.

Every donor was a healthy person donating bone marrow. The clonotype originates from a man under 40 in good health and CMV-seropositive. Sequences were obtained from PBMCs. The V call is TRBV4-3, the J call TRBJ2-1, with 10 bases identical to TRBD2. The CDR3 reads CASSQGRTSGSYNEQFF. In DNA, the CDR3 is TGCGCCAGCAGCCAAGGAAGGACTAGCGGTTCCTACAATGAGCAGTTCTTC.